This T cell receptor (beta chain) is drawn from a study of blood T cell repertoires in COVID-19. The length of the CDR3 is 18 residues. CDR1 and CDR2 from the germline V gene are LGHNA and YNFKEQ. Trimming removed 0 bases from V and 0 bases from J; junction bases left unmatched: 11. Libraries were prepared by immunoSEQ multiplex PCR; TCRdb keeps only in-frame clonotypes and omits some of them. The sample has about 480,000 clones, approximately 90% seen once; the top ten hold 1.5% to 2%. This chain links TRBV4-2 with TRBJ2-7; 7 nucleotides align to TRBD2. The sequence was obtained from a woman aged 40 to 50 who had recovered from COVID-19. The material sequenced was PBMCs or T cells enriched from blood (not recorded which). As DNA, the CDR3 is TGTGCCAGCAGCCAAGAGGGCCCAGCGGGATGGACCTCCTACGAGCAGTACTTC. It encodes CASSQEGPAGWTSYEQYF.